This T cell receptor (beta chain) originates from a study of T-cell memory formation after mild COVID-19. Overall study findings and caveats: Contracting CD4+ clones were located mainly in CM and EM, and CD8+ clones in EMRA.

It was 5'RACE with constant-segment primers that produced the TCR alpha and TCR beta cDNA libraries, which carried sample barcodes and UMIs. In TCRdb, the 5' RACE reads were re-called with MiXCR into one record per CDR3 protein. The sample yields about 320,000 distinct CDR3 sequences, over 11% seen once. The length of the CDR3 is 15 residues. Germline lookup yields CDR1 SGDLS and CDR2 YYNGEE. V was clipped by 0 bases and J by 0 bases, with 7 bases between them. As regards this clonotype: The target antigen is unknown.

The specimen was PBMCs or a T cell subset sorted from them (not recorded which). The chain combines TRBV9 with TRBJ2-1, with no clear D. This clonotype was sampled from a man aged 18 to 29 who had mild COVID-19 (a few samples of this study predate the infection). Cell type and time point are not known. CDR3 residues: CASSVGVASYNEQFF. In DNA form, the CDR3 reads TGTGCCAGCAGCGTAGGGGTGGCCTCCTACAATGAGCAGTTCTTC.